Presented here are 20 T cell receptor beta chains from one specimen sequenced in a study of control samples from healthy donors and cancer patients. The method was immunoSEQ multiplex PCR; TCRdb's version includes in-frame clones alone and lacks a portion of them. The sample gives roughly 88,000 clones, more than 85% of which show up once; 0.85% to 1% is in the top ten. Source material: blood. The receptors shown here come from a woman in her twenties or thirties in good health.

This chain connects TRBV11-3 to TRBJ2-3, with 9 bases that match TRBD2. The trim removed 1 base at V and 6 bases at J, leaving 11 bases unmatched. The length of the CDR3 is 17 residues. The germline CDR1 and CDR2 sequences are SGHNT and YENEEA. The CDR3 region has the DNA TGTGCCAGCAGCTTAGGACTTGCGGCGGGAGGGCCGGATACGCAGTATTTT. Amino acid sequence: CASSLGLAAGGPDTQYF.

The table lists this clone with a count of one. This sequence joins TRBV5-1 and TRBJ2-2, with unresolved D. Germline values: CDR1 SGHRS, CDR2 YFSETQ. The V end lost 5 bases, the J end lost 0 bases, and 5 bases lay between the germline ends. The CDR3 is 13 amino acids. CDR3 coding DNA: TGCGCCAGCAGGGGGACGAACACCGGGGAGCTGTTTTTT. This translates into CASRGTNTGELFF.

This sequence joins TRBV25-1 and TRBJ1-5; maybe TRBD1 (6 bases). This CDR3 is 14 amino acids long. Trimming left V 3 bases short and J 3 bases short, with 9 bases between. CDR1 and CDR2 (germline): MGHDK, SYGVNS. CDR3 sequence reads: CASSDGQYNQPQHF. CDR3 DNA sequence: TGTGCCAGCAGTGATGGACAGTACAATCAGCCCCAGCATTTT.

The chain recombines TRBV27 with TRBJ2-1; TRBD2 matches at 7 bases. CDR3 length: 15 amino acids. The ends lost 6 bases at V and 6 bases at J; junction bases unmatched: 11. Germline V gene sequence: CDR1 MNHEY, CDR2 SMNVEV (reference sequence). The CDR3 DNA follows: TGTGCCAGCAGGAAACGGGTAGCGGGCGGCAATGAGCAGTTCTTC. Translated, it gives CASRKRVAGGNEQFF.

This chain joins TRBV27 and TRBJ2-2, with 11 positions matching TRBD2. The CDR3 sequence is 17 residues long. The J segment lost 1 base and the V segment lost 5 bases, leaving 6 bases of the junction unmatched. CDR1 is MNHEY, CDR2 SMNVEV, per germline (reference sequence). CDR3 in amino acids: CASSVSLAGVNTGELFF. The CDR3 DNA follows: TGTGCCAGCAGTGTTTCACTAGCGGGAGTGAACACCGGGGAGCTGTTTTTT.

The V call is TRBV11-2, the J call TRBJ2-7; 8 nucleotides line up with TRBD2. Germline V gene sequence: CDR1 SGHAT, CDR2 FQNNGV. The V gene end was trimmed by 6 bases and the J gene end by 6 bases; junction bases not matched to a gene: 10. The CDR3 length is 14 residues. The CDR3: CASSRVGGASEQYF. In DNA, the CDR3 is TGTGCCAGCAGTAGAGTCGGGGGGGCCTCCGAGCAGTACTTC. The variable domain in full, with the rest retrieved from reference TRBV11-2 and TRBJ2-7, is EAGVAQSPRYKIIEKRQSVAFWCNPISGHATLYWYQQILGQGPKLLIQFQNNGVVDDSQLPKDRFSAERLKGVDSTLKIQPAKLEDSAVYLCASSRVGGASEQYFGPGTRLTVT.

The chain is built from TRBV28 and TRBJ1-3; D perhaps matches TRBD1 (5 bases). Trimming pared 0 bases from V and 4 bases from J, leaving 10 bases between. The CDR3 spans 15 residues. CDR1 is MDHEN, CDR2 SYDVKM, per germline. CDR3 DNA: TGTGCCAGCAGTTTATGGGGGGGACTCGGAAACACCATATATTTT. Amino acids: CASSLWGGLGNTIYF.

The chain recombines TRBV3-1 (or the pseudogene TRBV3-2) with TRBJ1-2; no clear D gene. V lost 3 bases and J 4 bases, leaving 6 bases between the germline ends. Germline CDR1 is LGHDT and CDR2 is YNNKEL (reference sequence). This CDR3 has 12 amino acids. CDR3 nucleotides: TGTGCCAGCAGCCATTTCCCCTATGGCTACACCTTC. This codes for CASSHFPYGYTF.

This chain connects TRBV10-3 to TRBJ2-7, with a weak D call TRBD1 (7 bases). CDR1 and CDR2 from the germline V gene are ENHRY and SYGVKD. The V end was cut by 4 bases, the J end by 4 bases, with 14 bases between. The CDR3 contains 14 residues. CDR3 residues: CAISGVSGGYEQYF. In DNA, the CDR3 is TGTGCCATCAGTGGTGTGTCAGGGGGGTACGAGCAGTACTTC.

DNA for the CDR3: TGTGCCAGCAGTTTATCCGCAGGGATGAATCAGCCCCAGCATTTT. Its protein is CASSLSAGMNQPQHF. This chain joins TRBV27 and TRBJ1-5; tentatively, D is TRBD1 (5 bases). Trimming removed 0 bases from V and 4 bases from J, with 10 bases in between. Germline V gene lookup returns CDR1 MNHEY and CDR2 SMNVEV (reference sequence). The CDR3 has 15 amino acids.

This chain connects TRBV3-1 (or the pseudogene TRBV3-2) to TRBJ2-3; 8 nucleotides match TRBD2. After removal of 4 bases from V and 4 bases from J, the junction contained 13 bases not matched to a gene. Germline-derived CDR1 and CDR2 are LGHDT and YNNKEL (reference sequence). This CDR3 has 17 residues. This CDR3 is CASSLVWGLVSADTQYF. CDR3 in DNA: TGTGCCAGCAGCCTAGTCTGGGGACTAGTGAGCGCAGATACGCAGTATTTT.

This chain connects TRBV5-1 to TRBJ2-2; the D is unclear. This CDR3 has 15 residues. Trimming took off 3 bases at V and 4 bases at J, with 13 bases between the two ends. From germline, CDR1 is SGHRS and CDR2 YFSETQ. CDR3 nucleotide sequence: TGCGCCAGCAGCTCGGACCCAGCTTCCACCGGGGAGCTGTTTTTT. Residues: CASSSDPASTGELFF.

This rearrangement joins TRBV6-5 to TRBJ1-1; D is ambiguous. V lost 8 bases and J lost 1, with 14 bases in between. Germline CDR1 and CDR2: MNHEY and SVGAGI. The CDR3 consists of 14 residues. CDR3 DNA: TGTGCCAGCGTGTTATCGGGGAGGAACACTGAAGCTTTCTTT. Amino acids: CASVLSGRNTEAFF.

The chain combines TRBV11-2 with TRBJ2-3; 7 bases map to TRBD2. Trimming cost V 0 bases and J 4 bases; bases outside gene matches: 4. The CDR3 loop spans 15 amino acids. Looked up from germline, CDR1 is SGHAT and CDR2 is FQNNGV. This CDR3 reads CASSLEGGIADTQYF. The CDR3 DNA follows: TGTGCCAGCAGCTTAGAGGGGGGGATCGCAGATACGCAGTATTTT.

CDR3 coding DNA: TGTGCCAGGCCCCGGGACAGGGGACAAGGGGGGTCTGGAAACACCATATATTTT. Its protein product is CARPRDRGQGGSGNTIYF. This chain uses TRBV21-1 with TRBJ1-3; TRBD1, the D gene given by the table, was not confirmed from the DNA. TRBV21-1 is shown as a pseudogene. This CDR3 comprises 18 residues.

The rearrangement joins TRBV5-1 to TRBJ1-4; D gene uncertain. Germline CDR1 and CDR2: SGHRS and YFSETQ. The V and J ends lost 1 base and 3 bases respectively, with 7 bases between them. The CDR3 runs 14 residues. The CDR3 nucleotides are TGCGCCAGCAGCTTGAGCGCTTCTAATGAAAAACTGTTTTTT. Translating it yields CASSLSASNEKLFF.

The gene calls are TRBV5-4 and TRBJ2-1; 12 bases agree with TRBD2. The trim removed 0 bases at V and 10 bases at J, leaving 8 bases unmatched. The CDR3 length is 16 residues. Germline CDR1 SGHNT, CDR2 YYREEE (reference sequence). The CDR3 DNA reads as TGTGCCAGCAGCTTGGAACTAGCGGGGGGTACAATGGAGCAGTTCTTC. Translation gives CASSLELAGGTMEQFF.

The gene calls are TRBV25-1 and TRBJ1-2; D is uncertain. This CDR3 is 12 amino acids long. CDR1 is MGHDK, CDR2 SYGVNS, per germline. Trimming removed 3 bases at V and 4 bases at J, with 6 bases between. CDR3 in amino acids: CASSDFGYGYTF. DNA of the CDR3: TGTGCCAGCAGTGACTTTGGCTATGGCTACACCTTC.

CDR3 residues: CASILGPGSNQPQHF. The CDR3 region has the DNA TGTGCCAGTATTCTTGGGCCTGGGAGCAATCAGCCCCAGCATTTT. The rearrangement links TRBV19 to TRBJ1-5; no definite D call. V lost 7 bases and J 1 base, leaving 14 bases between the germline ends. Germline V CDR1 and CDR2: LNHDA, SQIVND (reference sequence). This CDR3 is 15 amino acids long.

The J gene is TRBJ2-7, the V gene TRBV6-6; tentative D call: TRBD1 (6 bases). V lost 4 bases, J lost 5 bases, and 21 bases lay in between. The CDR3 covers 16 residues. Germline lookup yields CDR1 MNHNY and CDR2 SVGAGI (reference sequence). CDR3 in DNA: TGTGCCAGCAGTTGGCCGGACAGTGGGATCGGAAACGAGCAGTACTTC. Translated, it gives CASSWPDSGIGNEQYF.